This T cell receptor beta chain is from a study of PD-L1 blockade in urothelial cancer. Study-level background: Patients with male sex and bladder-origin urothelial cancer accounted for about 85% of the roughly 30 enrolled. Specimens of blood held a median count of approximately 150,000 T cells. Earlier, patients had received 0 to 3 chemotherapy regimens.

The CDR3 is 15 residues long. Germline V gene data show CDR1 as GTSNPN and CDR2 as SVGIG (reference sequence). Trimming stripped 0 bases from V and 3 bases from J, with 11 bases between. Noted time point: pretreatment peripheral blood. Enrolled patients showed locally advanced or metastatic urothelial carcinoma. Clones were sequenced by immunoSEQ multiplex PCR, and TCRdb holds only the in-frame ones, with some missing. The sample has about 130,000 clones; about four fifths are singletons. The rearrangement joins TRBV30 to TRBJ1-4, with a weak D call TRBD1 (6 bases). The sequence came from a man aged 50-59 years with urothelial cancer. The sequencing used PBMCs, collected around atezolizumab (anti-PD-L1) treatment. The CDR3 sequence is CAWSVQGTPNEKLFF. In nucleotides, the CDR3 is TGTGCCTGGAGTGTTCAGGGGACGCCTAATGAAAAACTGTTTTTT.